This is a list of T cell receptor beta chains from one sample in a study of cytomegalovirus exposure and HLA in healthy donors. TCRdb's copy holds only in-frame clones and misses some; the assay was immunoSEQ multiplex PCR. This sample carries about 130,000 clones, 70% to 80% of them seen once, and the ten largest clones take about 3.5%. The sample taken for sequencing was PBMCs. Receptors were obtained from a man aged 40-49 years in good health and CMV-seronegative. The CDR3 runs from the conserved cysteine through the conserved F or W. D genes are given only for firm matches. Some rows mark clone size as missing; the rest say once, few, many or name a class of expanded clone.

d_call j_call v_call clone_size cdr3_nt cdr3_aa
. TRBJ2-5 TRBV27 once TGTGCCAGCAGTTTAGCGGGTACGGTGGGGAAGACCCAGTACTTC CASSLAGTVGKTQYF
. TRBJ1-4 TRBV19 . TGTGCCAGTAGTAGACAGCCAAATGAAAAACTGTTTTTT CASSRQPNEKLFF
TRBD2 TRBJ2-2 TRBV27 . TGTGCCAGCAGTTTATACGCGGGGGGAGACACCGGGGAGCTGTTTTTT CASSLYAGGDTGELFF
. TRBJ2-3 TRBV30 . TGTGCCTGGAGTGTAGAGGCAGATTCCACAGATACGCAGTATTTT CAWSVEADSTDTQYF
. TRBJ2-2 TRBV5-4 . TGTGCCAGCAGCTTCGCCGGGGAGCTGTTTTTT CASSFAGELFF
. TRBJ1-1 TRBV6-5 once TGTGCCAGCAGTTGGGGAGGAGGCACTGAAGCTTTCTTT CASSWGGGTEAFF
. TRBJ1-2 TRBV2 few TGTGCCAGCAGGACGAGTGAGCGGGGCTACACCTTC CASRTSERGYTF
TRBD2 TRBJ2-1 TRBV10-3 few TGTGCCATCAGTGAGACTGGCGGGGGGGCAGATGAGCAGTTCTTC CAISETGGGADEQFF
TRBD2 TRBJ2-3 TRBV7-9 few TGTGCCAGCAGCTTATTGGCGGGGGAAACAGATACGCAGTATTTT CASSLLAGETDTQYF
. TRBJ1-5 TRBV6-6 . TGTGCCAGCAGCCCGGGGGGCTACAATCAGCCCCAGCATTTT CASSPGGYNQPQHF
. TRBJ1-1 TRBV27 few TGTGCCAGCAGACAAGGGACACCCAACACTGAAGCTTTCTTT CASRQGTPNTEAFF
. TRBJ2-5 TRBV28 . TGTGCCAGCAGTTCGGAGACCCAGTACTTC CASSSETQYF
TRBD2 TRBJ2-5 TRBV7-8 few TGTGCCAGCAATTACGAGCGGGGATATGAGACCCAGTACTTC CASNYERGYETQYF
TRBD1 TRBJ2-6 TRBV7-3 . TGTGCCAGCAGCCACGGGACAGGGGCTCCTGGGGCCAACGTCCTGACTTTC CASSHGTGAPGANVLTF
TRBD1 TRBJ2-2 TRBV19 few TGTGCCAGTAGTACCCGCACCGGGACAGCGAGCACCGGGGAGCTGTTTTTT CASSTRTGTASTGELFF
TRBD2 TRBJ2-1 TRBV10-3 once TGTGCCACCTCGGGGGGAGACTACAATGAGCAGTTCTTC CATSGGDYNEQFF
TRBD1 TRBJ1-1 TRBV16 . TGTGCCAGCAGCAAACCCGGGACAGGGACGTTCACTGAAGCTTTCTTT CASSKPGTGTFTEAFF
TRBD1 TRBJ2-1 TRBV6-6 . TGTGCCAGCAGTTACCAGACAGGGGGCGATATCGATGAGCAGTTCTTC CASSYQTGGDIDEQFF
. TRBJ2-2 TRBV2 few TGTGCCAGCAGGGCCGCCGGGACCGGGGAGCTGTTTTTT CASRAAGTGELFF
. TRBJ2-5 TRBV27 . TGTGCCAGCAGTTTACCACCCCAGGCTAGGGGAGAGACCCAGTACTTC CASSLPPQARGETQYF
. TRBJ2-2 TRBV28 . TGTGCCAGCAGTTTAGGGGCAACTTTTAGGACCGGGGAGCTGTTTTTT CASSLGATFRTGELFF
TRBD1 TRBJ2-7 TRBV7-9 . TGTTCCAGCAGTTACCCGACAGGGACGTTCTCCTACGAGCAGTACTTC CSSSYPTGTFSYEQYF
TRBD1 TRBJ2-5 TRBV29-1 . TGCAGCGCCCTCAGACAGGGGAGGGAGACCCAGTACTTC CSALRQGRETQYF
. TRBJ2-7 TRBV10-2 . TGCGCCAGCATAACGGGGTTTTTC CASITGFF
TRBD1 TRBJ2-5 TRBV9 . TGTGCCAGCAACCCAACAGGGGGCCTGGAGACCCAGTACTTC CASNPTGGLETQYF
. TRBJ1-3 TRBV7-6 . TGTGCCAGCAGCTTATTCGGGGGCACCATATATTTT CASSLFGGTIYF
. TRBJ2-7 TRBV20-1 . TGCAGTGCACAGGACAGATACGAGCAGTACTTC CSAQDRYEQYF
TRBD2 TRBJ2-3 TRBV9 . TGTGCCAGCAGCGCTCCTAGCGGGGGGAGCACAGATACGCAGTATTTT CASSAPSGGSTDTQYF
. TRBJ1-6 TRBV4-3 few TGCGCCAGCAGCCAAGATCCTACAGGGTTGGATTCACCCCTCCACTTT CASSQDPTGLDSPLHF
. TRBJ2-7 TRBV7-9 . TGTGCCAGCAGCTTACTAACGGACAGCTACGAGCAGTACTTC CASSLLTDSYEQYF
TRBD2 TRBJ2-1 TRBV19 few TGTGCCAGTAGTATAGGAAATTCGGGGGGGCCCGACAATGAGCAGTTCTTC CASSIGNSGGPDNEQFF
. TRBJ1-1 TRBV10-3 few TGTGCCGCAAGAAGATGGGAGGACACTGAAGCTTTCTTT CAARRWEDTEAFF
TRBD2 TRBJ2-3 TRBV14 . TGTGCCAGCAGCCTGGGGGGGGATACGCAGTATTTT CASSLGGDTQYF
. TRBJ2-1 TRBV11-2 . TGTGCCAGCAGCTTACTAGCCCACTCCTACAATGAGCAGTTCTTC CASSLLAHSYNEQFF
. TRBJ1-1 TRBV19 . TGTGCCAGTAGTATCGGAACGCAGGCTGAAGCTTTCTTT CASSIGTQAEAFF
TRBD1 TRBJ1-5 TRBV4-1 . TGCGCCAGCAGCCCCCAGTTGAGGGGGCTGGGACAGCCCCAGCATTTT CASSPQLRGLGQPQHF
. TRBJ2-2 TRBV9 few TGTGCCAGCAGCGTAGACTTCGTGGCGAACACCGGGGAGCTGTTTTTT CASSVDFVANTGELFF
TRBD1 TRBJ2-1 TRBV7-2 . TGTGCCAGCAGCTTAAGACAGGGCGGCTACAATGAGCAGTTCTTC CASSLRQGGYNEQFF
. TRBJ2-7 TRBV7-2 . TGTGCCAGCAGCACCCAACAGGGACCTGTGGGCGAGCAGTACTTC CASSTQQGPVGEQYF
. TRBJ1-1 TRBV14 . TGTGCCAGCAGCCCCAGGGACACTGAAGCTTTCTTT CASSPRDTEAFF
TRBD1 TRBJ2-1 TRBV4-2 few TGTGCCAGCAGCCAAGTCCCTCCACAGGGGGGCAGGTACAATGAGCAGTTCTTC CASSQVPPQGGRYNEQFF
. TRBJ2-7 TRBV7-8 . TGTGCCAGCAGCTTTTCGGGTGCCTACGAGCAGTACTTC CASSFSGAYEQYF
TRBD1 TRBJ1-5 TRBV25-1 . TGTGCCAGCAGTGACCCCGGGACAGCGAACCAGCCCCAGCATTTT CASSDPGTANQPQHF